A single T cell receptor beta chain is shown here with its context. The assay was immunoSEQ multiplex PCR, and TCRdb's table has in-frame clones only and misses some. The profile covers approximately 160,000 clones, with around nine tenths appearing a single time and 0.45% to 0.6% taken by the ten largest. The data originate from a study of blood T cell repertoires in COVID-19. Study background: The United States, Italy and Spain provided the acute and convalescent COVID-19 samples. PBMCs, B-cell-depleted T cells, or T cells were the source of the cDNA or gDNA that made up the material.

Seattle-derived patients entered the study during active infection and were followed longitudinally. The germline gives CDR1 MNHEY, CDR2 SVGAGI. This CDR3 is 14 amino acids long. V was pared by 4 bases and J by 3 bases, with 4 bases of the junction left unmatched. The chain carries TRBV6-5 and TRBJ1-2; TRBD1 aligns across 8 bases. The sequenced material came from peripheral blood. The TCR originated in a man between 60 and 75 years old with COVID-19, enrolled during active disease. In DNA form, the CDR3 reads TGTGCCAGCAGTTCCTCGGACAGGGACTATGGCTACACCTTC. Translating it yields CASSSSDRDYGYTF.